What follows describes a single T cell receptor beta chain. The data were obtained in a study of blood T cell repertoires in COVID-19. The junction had 6 bases not matched to a gene; V was cut back by 3 bases and J by 1 base. The CDR3 spans 18 residues. Germline assignment: CDR1 SNHLY and CDR2 FYNNEI. Seattle enrolled patients during active infection and tracked them longitudinally. Produced via immunoSEQ multiplex PCR; TCRdb's table is partial and in-frame only. The sample lists around 480,000 clones, 88% occurring once. The source of this sequence is a woman aged 45-59 years with COVID-19, enrolled during active disease. The sequenced sample was peripheral blood. The chain is built from TRBV2 and TRBJ2-6, with 10 nucleotides matching TRBD1. CDR3 sequence: CASSETGGFLSGANVLTF. CDR3 sequence (DNA): TGTGCCAGCAGTGAGACAGGGGGCTTCCTATCTGGGGCCAACGTCCTGACTTTC.